The 10 T cell receptor beta chains presented below share a single source sample, sequenced in a study of cytomegalovirus exposure and HLA in healthy donors. The PCR had 60 Vbeta and 13 Jbeta primers. Here immunoSEQ multiplex PCR was the method, and the copy in TCRdb shows in-frame clones only, minus some. Of 150,000 to 200,000 clones in the sample, 80% to 90% were seen once. The sequencing input was PBMCs. These receptors were obtained from a man aged 18-30 years in good health and CMV-seropositive.

The chain joins TRBV21-1 to TRBJ1-2; TRBD1 reflects the table's D call only, with no check against the DNA. TRBV21-1 is tagged as a pseudogene. This CDR3 has 12 amino acids. CDR3 DNA sequence: TGTGCCAGCAGGACAGTCAACTATGGCTACACCTTC. Translation gives CASRTVNYGYTF.

In DNA, the CDR3 is TGTGCCAGCAGCTTACAGGCAGGGGCAGGTGGACAGCCCCAGCATTTT. Translation: CASSLQAGAGGQPQHF. The J gene is TRBJ1-5, the V gene TRBV7-2, with D tentatively TRBD1 (6 bases). CDR3 length: 16 amino acids. CDR1 is SGHTA, CDR2 FQGNSA, per germline. Between the trimmed V and J ends, which lost 2 bases and 7 bases, there was a span of 18 bases.

This clone has a handful of counts. The gene calls are TRBV4-3 and TRBJ2-7, with 11 positions matching TRBD1. Germline V gene sequence: CDR1 LGHNA, CDR2 YSLEER. The V segment lost 6 bases and the J segment 5 bases; nucleotides outside the gene matches: 15. The CDR3 length is 17 residues. Here the CDR3 reads CASSQQTPGTGGNEQYF. The CDR3 DNA sequence: TGCGCCAGCAGTCAGCAGACCCCCGGGACAGGGGGAAACGAGCAGTACTTC.

CDR3 amino acids: CASSLGTARGVYNEQFF. The CDR3 DNA reads as TGTGCCAGCAGCTTAGGGACTGCTCGCGGGGTATACAATGAGCAGTTCTTC. The rearrangement links TRBV11-2 to TRBJ2-1; weak D call: TRBD2 (6 bases). V lost 1 base, J lost 4 bases, and 17 bases lay in between. CDR3 size: 17 residues. From germline, CDR1 is SGHAT and CDR2 FQNNGV.

The chain carries TRBV7-6 and TRBJ2-3, with 8 bases fitting TRBD2. The CDR3 runs to 15 residues. CDR1 and CDR2 (germline): SGHVS, FNYEAQ. The J segment lost 1 base and the V segment lost 5 bases, leaving 5 bases of the junction unmatched. CDR3 bases: TGTGCCAGCAGCCCCCAAGCGGGGGGCACAGATACGCAGTATTTT. Protein product: CASSPQAGGTDTQYF.

The chain joins TRBV5-1 to TRBJ1-3; no clear D. V lost 4 bases and J 0 bases, leaving 8 bases between the germline ends. CDR3 length: 14 residues. From germline, CDR1 is SGHRS and CDR2 YFSETQ. CDR3: CASSIDISGNTIYF. Written as DNA, the CDR3 is TGCGCCAGCAGCATAGACATCTCTGGAAACACCATATATTTT.

The genes are TRBV2 and TRBJ2-6; D possibly corresponds to TRBD1 (6 bases). The V and J ends lost 1 base and 0 bases respectively, with 19 bases between them. CDR1 is SNHLY, CDR2 FYNNEI, per germline. This CDR3 is built from 20 residues. The CDR3 nucleotides read TGTGCCAGCAGTGAAGTTGGTATTGGACAGCAACTCTCTGGGGCCAACGTCCTGACTTTC. Its translation is CASSEVGIGQQLSGANVLTF. Using reference TRBV2 and TRBJ2-6 for the parts outside the CDR3, the full variable domain is EPEVTQTPSHQVTQMGQEVILRCVPISNHLYFYWYRQILGQKVEFLVSFYNNEISEKSEIFDDQFSVERPDGSNFTLKIRSTKLEDSAMYFCASSEVGIGQQLSGANVLTFGAGSRLTVL.

The chain has TRBV5-3 and TRBJ1-4; no firm D call. TRBV5-3 is given ORF status, its function remaining uncertain. CDR3 size: 16 residues. Trimming removed 4 bases from V and 3 bases from J, with 16 bases in between. This chain's CDR3 is CARSGSSGFSNEKLFF. The CDR3 nucleotides are TGTGCCAGAAGCGGATCGTCGGGTTTCTCTAATGAAAAACTGTTTTTT.

The V gene is TRBV5-8, the J gene TRBJ2-6; D not resolved. The CDR3 is 17 residues long. The germline V gene encodes CDR1 SGHTS and CDR2 YDEGEE. V gave up 3 bases and J gave up 1 base, with 14 bases separating them. CDR3 DNA: TGTGCCAGCAGCTCGGGTTCCCCGCGGTCTGGGGCCAACGTCCTGACTTTC. Translated: CASSSGSPRSGANVLTF.

The V call is TRBV10-3, the J call TRBJ2-3; tentative D call: TRBD2 (5 bases). The CDR3 is made up of 15 amino acids. Trimming took 3 bases from V and 4 from J, leaving 14 bases between them. Germline CDR1 reads ENHRY; CDR2 reads SYGVKD. In nucleotides, the CDR3 is TGTGCCATCAGTGAAACTAGTGCAGTATCAGATACGCAGTATTTT. Amino acid sequence: CAISETSAVSDTQYF.